In its sample, the clone carrying this T cell receptor beta chain was seen many times. Its antigen is unidentified. The time point is: sample taken at primary tumor resection. Patients with untreated early-stage non-small cell lung cancer, numbering 72, were the donors. Whole RNA, which was extracted from tumor, nontumor lung tissue or frozen PBMC, was sequenced without any cell sorting. Via MiXCR, TCRdb re-called the 5' RACE reads, giving one row per CDR3 protein. The repertoire holds about 100,000 distinct CDR3 sequences, with nearly 4.5% as singletons. This CDR3 contains 15 residues. Germline CDR1 and CDR2: GTSNPN and SVGIG (reference sequence). V lost 2 bases, J lost 2 bases, and 15 bases lay in between. This entry belongs to a study of spatial heterogeneity in lung cancer. About the research overall: There were consistently more beta-chain sequences detected than alpha-chain sequences. Points from the study as a whole: In tumors, expanded intratumoral alpha and beta TCR counts tracked mutation counts.

This sample comprised lung tumor tissue, obtained at surgery. The chain uses TRBV30 and TRBJ2-5; D is unclear. This sequence was found in a male donor with early-stage non-small cell lung cancer. The CDR3 nucleotides are TGTGCCTGGAGTCGAAACCGGGCCCCACAAGAGACCCAGTACTTC. It translates to CAWSRNRAPQETQYF.